Below, 21 T cell receptor beta chains from the same sample are listed, as sequenced in a study of T cells in localized non-small cell lung cancer. Sequencing was performed with immunoSEQ multiplex PCR; in TCRdb, only in-frame clones are kept and a portion is missing. The table lists approximately 80,000 clones, 80% of them singletons. The material was peripheral blood, obtained before any cancer treatment. The receptors shown here come from a female donor older than 55 with stage I lung adenocarcinoma.

This CDR3 reads CASSLDLSTDTQYF. In nucleotides, the CDR3 is TGTGCCAGCTCACTGGACCTGAGCACAGATACGCAGTATTTT. The V gene is TRBV18, the J gene TRBJ2-3; D gene ambiguous. V gave up 4 bases and J gave up 0 bases, with 8 bases separating them. CDR3 length: 14 amino acids. The germline V gene encodes CDR1 KGHSH and CDR2 LQKENI.

The sample holds a few counts of this clone. The chain carries TRBV7-2 and TRBJ1-1; D is unclear. Looked up from germline, CDR1 is SGHTA and CDR2 is FQGNSA. The CDR3 runs to 11 residues. The V end was cut by 1 base, the J end by 11 bases, with 8 bases between. CDR3 residues: CASSLDATAFF. As DNA, the CDR3 is TGTGCCAGCAGCTTAGATGCCACGGCTTTCTTT.

The CDR3 protein is CASSVNQLSYEQYF. In DNA, the CDR3 is TGTGCCAGCAGCGTTAACCAGTTATCTTACGAGCAGTACTTC. The rearrangement joins TRBV9 to TRBJ2-7; D unresolved. V shed 2 bases and J shed 4 bases, with 13 bases lying between them. The germline V gene has CDR1 SGDLS and CDR2 YYNGEE. The CDR3 totals 14 residues.

V usage is TRBV4-3 and J usage is TRBJ2-7; 9 nucleotides line up with TRBD1. Germline V gene lookup returns CDR1 LGHNA and CDR2 YSLEER. The V and J ends lost 5 bases and 2 bases, in that order; junction bases with no gene match: 7. This CDR3 has 15 residues. The CDR3, as DNA: TGCGCCAGCAGCGTCCGGGACAGGGCCCCCTACGAGCAGTACTTC. Translation: CASSVRDRAPYEQYF.

The rearrangement uses TRBV5-1 and TRBJ1-1; no firm D call. CDR1 and CDR2 (germline): SGHRS, YFSETQ. V was trimmed by 0 bases and J by 0 bases, leaving 9 bases between them. The CDR3 loop spans 15 amino acids. The CDR3, as DNA: TGCGCCAGCAGCTTGGGTCCATCTATGAACACTGAAGCTTTCTTT. Translation gives CASSLGPSMNTEAFF.

CDR3 amino acids: CASSTTGQEQFF. Here the CDR3 DNA reads TGTGCCAGCAGCACAACAGGGCAGGAGCAGTTCTTC. The chain links TRBV7-2 to TRBJ2-1; D is possibly TRBD1 (6 bases). CDR1 is SGHTA, CDR2 FQGNSA, per germline. V shed 5 bases and J shed 10 bases, with 12 bases lying between them. This CDR3 region has 12 residues.

The chain uses TRBV7-9 and TRBJ1-2, with D possibly being TRBD1 (5 bases). V lost 3 bases and J 8 bases, leaving 13 bases between the germline ends. CDR1 and CDR2 from the germline V gene are SEHNR and FQNEAQ (reference sequence). The CDR3 has 13 residues. The CDR3 DNA follows: TGTGCCAGCAGCTTTGGGGGTACGGGAGGCTACACCTTC. Amino acids: CASSFGGTGGYTF. The full variable domain, completed using reference TRBV7-9 and TRBJ1-2, is DTGVSQNPRHKITKRGQNVTFRCDPISEHNRLYWYRQTLGQGPEFLTYFQNEAQLEKSRLLSDRFSAERPKGSFSTLEIQRTEQGDSAMYLCASSFGGTGGYTFGSGTRLTVV.

The chain couples TRBV5-4 to TRBJ2-7, with 8 positions matching TRBD2. The CDR3 extends over 15 amino acids. V lost 4 bases, J lost 1 base, and 7 bases stayed unmatched. CDR1 and CDR2 from the germline V gene are SGHNT and YYREEE (reference sequence). The CDR3 loop reads CASSRGGQTSYEQYF. The CDR3 nucleotides read TGTGCCAGCAGCCGGGGGGGGCAAACATCCTACGAGCAGTACTTC. Looking up the rest from reference TRBV5-4 and TRBJ2-7 gives the full variable domain: ETGVTQSPTHLIKTRGQQVTLRCSSQSGHNTVSWYQQALGQGPQFIFQYYREEENGRGNFPPRFSGLQFPNYSSELNVNALELDDSALYLCASSRGGQTSYEQYFGPGTRLTVT.

DNA for the CDR3: TGTGCCAGTACCTCGGTGAACACTGAAGCTTTCTTT. Amino acids: CASTSVNTEAFF. This sequence joins TRBV19 and TRBJ1-1; D gene uncertain. The germline V gene has CDR1 LNHDA and CDR2 SQIVND (reference sequence). The V end lost 7 bases, the J end lost 0 bases, and 6 bases lay between the germline ends. The CDR3 totals 12 residues. The full variable domain, completed using reference TRBV19 and TRBJ1-1, is DGGITQSPKYLFRKEGQNVTLSCEQNLNHDAMYWYRQDPGQGLRLIYYSQIVNDFQKGDIAEGYSVSREKKESFPLTVTSAQKNPTAFYLCASTSVNTEAFFGQGTRLTVV.

The V gene is TRBV18, the J gene TRBJ2-5, with D unresolved. This CDR3 has 13 amino acids. Germline CDR1 is KGHSH and CDR2 is LQKENI. Trimming left V 3 bases short and J 0 bases short, with 5 bases between. CDR3 nucleotide sequence: TGTGCCAGCTCACCCCTTAACCAAGAGACCCAGTACTTC. Translation gives CASSPLNQETQYF.

This clone occurred a few times. The rearrangement links TRBV5-5 to TRBJ1-2, with 9 bases lining up with TRBD1. The CDR3 spans 17 residues. CDR1 and CDR2 (germline): SGHKS, YYEKEE (reference sequence). J lost 1 base, V lost 5 bases, and 12 bases had no gene match. The CDR3 DNA reads TGTGCCAGCAGAACCTGGACAGGGGCCCAACTTAACTATGGCTACACCTTC. Translated: CASRTWTGAQLNYGYTF. The full variable domain, with the rest looked up from reference TRBV5-5 and TRBJ1-2, is DAGVTQSPTHLIKTRGQQVTLRCSPISGHKSVSWYQQVLGQGPQFIFQYYEKEERGRGNFPDRFSARQFPNYSSELNVNALLLGDSALYLCASRTWTGAQLNYGYTFGSGTRLTVV.

The V call is TRBV7-9, the J call TRBJ1-2, with unresolved D. Trimming took 10 bases from V and 7 from J, leaving 13 bases between them. Germline CDR1 and CDR2: SEHNR and FQNEAQ (reference sequence). The CDR3 loop spans 11 amino acids. In DNA, the CDR3 is TGTGCCACCCCCAAGGGCACTGGCTACACCTTC. It yields the protein CATPKGTGYTF.

The chain is built from TRBV5-1 and TRBJ1-2; TRBD1 agrees at 10 bases. The V gene end was trimmed by 4 bases and the J gene end by 4 bases; junction bases not matched to a gene: 4. The CDR3 runs to 14 residues. The germline V gene has CDR1 SGHRS and CDR2 YFSETQ. This CDR3 is CASSPGQGTYGYTF. The CDR3 DNA sequence: TGCGCCAGCAGCCCGGGACAGGGGACCTATGGCTACACCTTC.

The V call is TRBV10-3, the J call TRBJ1-2; 10 nucleotides line up with TRBD1. Germline CDR1 is ENHRY and CDR2 is SYGVKD. CDR3 length: 14 amino acids. J was trimmed by 7 bases and V by 5 bases; bases with no gene match: 7. The CDR3, as DNA: TGTGCCATCAGTACGACAGGGGGCTTAGTTGGCTACACCTTC. Translation gives CAISTTGGLVGYTF.

This rearrangement joins TRBV15 to TRBJ1-5, with D possibly matching TRBD1 (6 bases). The CDR3 sequence is 15 residues long. V gave up 5 bases and J gave up 6 bases, with 17 bases separating them. Germline lookup yields CDR1 LNHNV and CDR2 YYDKDF (reference sequence). The CDR3 sequence is CATSPPGGRIQPQHF. CDR3 sequence (DNA): TGTGCCACCAGCCCCCCCGGGGGGCGGATTCAGCCCCAGCATTTT.

The gene calls are TRBV7-9 and TRBJ1-1; D possibly corresponds to TRBD1 (6 bases). Germline CDR1 SEHNR, CDR2 FQNEAQ (reference sequence). With 1 base removed from V and 1 base from J, the gap between germline ends came to 13 bases. The CDR3 loop spans 16 amino acids. The CDR3 region has the DNA TGTGCCAGCAGCTTAGTCAGGGGACAAAGGAACACTGAAGCTTTCTTT. It codes for CASSLVRGQRNTEAFF.

The gene calls are TRBV5-1 and TRBJ2-7; 10 bases match TRBD2. The CDR3 covers 20 residues. V lost 4 bases and J lost 0; bases outside the gene matches: 19. The germline CDR1 and CDR2 sequences are SGHRS and YFSETQ. The CDR3 DNA is TGCGCCAGCAGCCCCCATCCGAGGACTAGCGGCGCTACGCTCTCCTACGAGCAGTACTTC. This encodes CASSPHPRTSGATLSYEQYF.

In its sample, this clone was seen a few times. The V and J genes are TRBV21-1 and TRBJ1-1; no DNA check was done on the table's D call, TRBD1. TRBV21-1 is listed as a pseudogene. The CDR3 is made up of 14 amino acids. The CDR3 DNA reads TGTGCCAGCAGCTCCAAAGGACAGGGGGCTGAAGCTTTCTTT. This sequence encodes CASSSKGQGAEAFF.

The V call is TRBV2, the J call TRBJ2-1, with no clear D. The germline gives CDR1 SNHLY, CDR2 FYNNEI. Trimming took 4 bases from V and 7 from J, leaving 8 bases between them. CDR3 length equals 12 residues. In DNA, the CDR3 is TGTGCCAGCAGTGGTTGGGATAATGAGCAGTTCTTC. This sequence encodes CASSGWDNEQFF.

This clone was picked up one time. The rearrangement links TRBV7-2 to TRBJ2-4; D unclear. Trimming cost V 3 bases and J 2 bases, with 2 bases left between them. The CDR3 length is 12 residues. Germline assignment: CDR1 SGHTA and CDR2 FQGNSA. The CDR3 bases are TGTGCCAGCAGCTTTCCCAAAAACATTCAGTACTTC. It yields the protein CASSFPKNIQYF.

V and J are TRBV4-3 and TRBJ2-1; D unclear. The V and J ends lost 0 bases and 8 bases respectively, with 8 bases between them. This CDR3 is built from 13 residues. CDR1 and CDR2 from the germline V gene are LGHNA and YSLEER. The CDR3, as DNA: TGCGCCAGCAGCCAAGATTGGGGTGATGAGCAGTTCTTC. Its translation: CASSQDWGDEQFF.